This T cell receptor beta chain was found in a study of read filtering for tumor transcriptome and immune sequencing. For the study at large: The cohort had over 16 men and 14 women aged about 45 to 80, mean around 63 years. R-ISS stage counts were roughly 8 for I, roughly 15 for II, about seven for III.

Bone marrow was sampled from every patient at the time of active disease. This clonotype came up many times. The V gene's germline CDR1 is MDHEN and CDR2 SYDVKM. V lost 8 bases to trimming and J lost 7 bases; unmatched junction nucleotides: 11. CDR3 length: 16 amino acids. The library was built from roughly 400 ng RNA with molecular barcoded adaptors for alpha/delta and beta/gamma chains. One entry per CDR3 protein results from TCRdb running MiXCR on the reads. The sample contains 35,000 to 50,000 distinct CDR3 sequences, around 20% of which appear only once. The receptor's source is a donor older than 35 with multiple myeloma. Sequenced input: a population of CD138-negative cells sorted from bone marrow. This chain joins TRBV28 and TRBJ2-1, with 13 bases that match TRBD2. The DNA of the CDR3 is TGTGCCAGCCATGAACCGGGACTAGCGGGAACTAATGAGCAGTTCTTC. This encodes CASHEPGLAGTNEQFF.